The 22 T cell receptor beta chains reported below all come from one sample, sequenced in a study of CDR3 diversity in severe acne. TCRdb re-analysed the PCR reads in MiXCR, keeping a single row per CDR3 protein. The table lists roughly 100,000 distinct CDR3 sequences, 51% of them singletons. Input material: blood. Source of these receptors: a male donor with acne.

This clonotype was recorded a few times. This rearrangement joins TRBV12-3 or TRBV12-4 to TRBJ2-7; no clear D gene. This CDR3 region has 13 residues. V gave up 1 base and J gave up 6 bases, with 10 bases separating them. In DNA, the CDR3 is TGTGCCAGCAGTTTAGTCGGGTTGCGCGAGCAGTACTTC. This gives the protein CASSLVGLREQYF.

The sample holds many counts of this clonotype. The rearrangement links TRBV30 to TRBJ2-1, with D possibly TRBD1 on 6 matching bases. The germline CDR1 and CDR2 sequences are GTSNPN and SVGIG (reference sequence). The germline V and J ends were trimmed by 5 bases and 8 bases, with 22 bases remaining between them. This CDR3 contains 15 residues. CDR3 coding DNA: TGTGCCTGGGCCTCAGGGGACCCCGTCTTTTATGAGCAGTTCTTC. Translated, it gives CAWASGDPVFYEQFF.

This clonotype was seen many times. The chain links TRBV20-1 to TRBJ2-5; TRBD1 matches at 9 bases. The CDR3 consists of 15 residues. Germline lookup yields CDR1 DFQATT and CDR2 SNEGSKA (reference sequence). J lost 4 bases, V lost 0 bases, and 6 bases had no gene match. CDR3: CSAREQGALRETQYF. CDR3 nucleotides: TGCAGTGCTAGAGAACAGGGGGCTTTAAGAGAGACCCAGTACTTC.

The CDR3, as DNA: TGTGCCAGCAGAAGACTAGCGGGGAACAATGAGCAGTTCTTC. It encodes CASRRLAGNNEQFF. This rearrangement joins TRBV27 to TRBJ2-1, with TRBD2 matching 11 bases. Germline values: CDR1 MNHEY, CDR2 SMNVEV (reference sequence). J was trimmed by 5 bases and V by 6 bases; bases with no gene match: 3. The CDR3 consists of 14 residues.

On this clonotype: One base away lies a much larger clone, so this may be a sequencing read error. The V and J genes are TRBV5-4 and TRBJ2-3; 8 bases match TRBD2. Germline loops: CDR1 SGHNT, CDR2 YYREEE (reference sequence). CDR3 length equals 14 residues. The chain's CDR3 is CANSLRTSPDTQYF. The CDR3 DNA sequence: TGTGCCAACAGCCTACGGACTAGCCCGGATACGCAGTATTTT.

Only a few counts were recorded for this clonotype. Since a much larger clone is just one base distant, this may be a read error. V gene TRBV7-4 combines with J gene TRBJ1-6; no clear D gene. The germline V gene has CDR1 SGHVT and CDR2 SQSDAQ. This CDR3 has 15 amino acids. The CDR3 region is CASSLAQFYNSPPHF. CDR3 nucleotides: TGTGCCAGCAGCTTGGCCCAGTTCTATAATTCACCCCCCCACTTT.

With regard to this clonotype: The DNA is omitted, as the CDR3 cannot be located on it reliably, and the CDR3 follows TCRdb's listing. The gene calls are TRBV5-8 and TRBJ1-5; whether TRBD1, the table's D call, matches the DNA was not checked. The germline V gene encodes CDR1 SGHTS and CDR2 YDEGEE. The length of the CDR3 is 22 amino acids, counting both ends. CDR3 loop: CASSRGQNEKLFFGSGTQPQHF.

This clonotype showed up just a few times. A read error is likely, as this CDR3 ends without the conserved phenylalanine or tryptophan. Because the CDR3's place on the DNA is in doubt, the DNA is left out and the CDR3 is given as listed by TCRdb. V gene TRBV6-6 combines with J gene TRBJ2-7; the D segment call TRBD2 is taken from the table without a DNA check. Germline V CDR1 and CDR2: MNHNY, SVGAGI (reference sequence). The CDR3 has 10 residues if both end residues are counted. CDR3 sequence: CASSYGLANT.

The chain links TRBV29-1 to TRBJ1-3; D gene ambiguous. The CDR3 consists of 13 residues. V shed 5 bases and J shed 1 base, with 9 bases lying between them. Germline lookup yields CDR1 SQVTM and CDR2 ANQGSEA. DNA for the CDR3: TGCAGCGTTCCCGCTCTGTCTGGAAACACCATATATTTT. Its translation is CSVPALSGNTIYF.

V is TRBV29-1 and J is TRBJ1-2; no clear D gene. This CDR3 is built from 12 residues. Trimming removed 3 bases at V and 4 bases at J, with 9 bases between. The germline V gene encodes CDR1 SQVTM and CDR2 ANQGSEA. CDR3 region: CSVESIAYGYTF. The CDR3 DNA reads TGCAGCGTTGAGTCCATAGCCTATGGCTACACCTTC.

Notes on this clonotype: One end of the junction does not line up with germline, which may come from a read error. CDR3 protein: CAGSLGTSGRSDTQYF. The CDR3 DNA reads TGTGCCGGCAGCTTAGGGACTAGCGGGCGATCGGATACGCAGTATTTT. This rearrangement joins TRBV7-6 to TRBJ2-3; TRBD2 matches at 12 bases. Looked up from germline, CDR1 is SGHVS and CDR2 is FNYEAQ. The CDR3 has 16 amino acids.

In DNA, the CDR3 is TGTGCCAGCAGCATCAACAGGTATGAAGCTTTCTTT. Translated: CASSINRYEAFF. This chain links TRBV7-9 with TRBJ1-1; TRBD1 might be the D (5 bases). Germline CDR1 SEHNR, CDR2 FQNEAQ (reference sequence). V lost 5 bases, J lost 7 bases, and 11 bases lay in between. The CDR3 loop spans 12 amino acids.

This clonotype was picked up many times. The chain combines TRBV20-1 with TRBJ2-1, with D unclear. V was clipped by 0 bases and J by 5 bases, with 2 bases between them. The germline V gene encodes CDR1 DFQATT and CDR2 SNEGSKA (reference sequence). This CDR3 contains 11 residues. The CDR3 protein is CSAREDNEQFF. The CDR3 region has the DNA TGCAGTGCTAGAGAGGACAATGAGCAGTTCTTC.

V is TRBV10-3 and J is TRBJ2-6; 7 bases fit TRBD1. After removal of 7 bases from V and 3 bases from J, the junction contained 6 bases not matched to a gene. The germline V gene has CDR1 ENHRY and CDR2 SYGVKD. This CDR3 comprises 15 residues. CDR3 sequence: CAIMGQNYGANVLTF. CDR3 DNA: TGTGCCATCATGGGACAGAACTATGGGGCCAACGTCCTGACTTTC.

On this clonotype itself: A read error is possible here, since a much larger clone lies one base away. V and J are TRBV5-4 and TRBJ2-7, with D perhaps being TRBD1 or TRBD2 (5 bases each). Looked up from germline, CDR1 is SGHNT and CDR2 is YYREEE (reference sequence). CDR3 length: 13 residues. The CDR3 coding sequence is TGTGCCAGCAGCTGGGACGTTTCCTACGAGCAGTGCTTC. Protein: CASSWDVSYEQCF.

This chain joins TRBV2 and TRBJ1-4; no clear D gene. The CDR3 covers 15 residues. Germline loops: CDR1 SNHLY, CDR2 FYNNEI. V lost 2 bases and J 6 bases, leaving 13 bases between the germline ends. CDR3 sequence reads: CASSEIWQDHEKLFF. In nucleotides, the CDR3 is TGTGCCAGCAGTGAAATATGGCAGGATCATGAAAAACTGTTTTTT.

The chain joins TRBV7-3 to TRBJ2-7; TRBD1 agrees at 10 bases. Germline values: CDR1 SGHTA, CDR2 FQGTGA. CDR3 size: 19 residues. The J segment lost 4 bases and the V segment lost 1 base, leaving 16 bases of the junction unmatched. Here the CDR3 DNA reads TGTGCCAGCAGCTTAATAGCCGGACTCCGGGACAGGGGCGTATACGAGCAGTACTTC. The encoded protein is CASSLIAGLRDRGVYEQYF.

The chain recombines TRBV4-1 with TRBJ2-5; D possibly corresponds to TRBD2 (5 bases). The end of the DNA is better explained by TRBJ2-7, so the J call may be wrong. Germline CDR1 reads MGHRA; CDR2 reads YSYEKL. CDR3 length: 15 residues. DNA for the CDR3: TGCGCCAGCAGCCAAGATTGGAGGACGGGCTACGAGCAGTACTTC. It specifies CASSQDWRTGYEQYF.

In this sample, this clonotype turned up a few times. V is TRBV27 and J is TRBJ1-6; TRBD1 is a possible D gene (5 bases). Germline V gene data show CDR1 as MNHEY and CDR2 as SMNVEV (reference sequence). The CDR3 runs 13 residues. V lost 4 bases and J 10 bases, leaving 11 bases between the germline ends. CDR3 in DNA: TGTGCCAGCAGTTGGGAGGGGAGCTCACCCCTCCACTTT. It yields the protein CASSWEGSSPLHF.

The chain joins TRBV4-1 to TRBJ2-7; no clear D gene. The CDR3 has 14 amino acids. CDR1 and CDR2 (germline): MGHRA, YSYEKL. Trimming shortened V by 0 bases and J by 6 bases, and 12 bases separated the two germline ends. The CDR3 sequence is CASSQDRPPLEQYF. CDR3 in DNA: TGCGCCAGCAGCCAAGATCGTCCTCCTCTCGAGCAGTACTTC.

This clonotype was counted a single time. V gene TRBV19 combines with J gene TRBJ2-7; 7 bases match TRBD1. With V trimmed by 9 bases and J by 0 bases, 11 bases remained unmatched. Germline CDR1 is LNHDA and CDR2 is SQIVND (reference sequence). This CDR3 spans 15 amino acids. In nucleotides, the CDR3 is TGTGCCAGCAGTTTGGGGACAGACTTCTCCTACGAGCAGTACTTC. Its translation: CASSLGTDFSYEQYF.

This clonotype was seen at least ten times. Here the CDR3 DNA reads TGTGCCAGCAGCTTCACAGGGGTCCGGGCCTATAATTCACCCCTCCACTTT. It encodes CASSFTGVRAYNSPLHF. V usage is TRBV7-9 and J usage is TRBJ1-6, with 7 bases lining up with TRBD1. The CDR3 is made up of 17 amino acids. The germline CDR1 and CDR2 sequences are SEHNR and FQNEAQ (reference sequence). The V segment lost 3 bases and the J segment 2 bases; nucleotides outside the gene matches: 7.